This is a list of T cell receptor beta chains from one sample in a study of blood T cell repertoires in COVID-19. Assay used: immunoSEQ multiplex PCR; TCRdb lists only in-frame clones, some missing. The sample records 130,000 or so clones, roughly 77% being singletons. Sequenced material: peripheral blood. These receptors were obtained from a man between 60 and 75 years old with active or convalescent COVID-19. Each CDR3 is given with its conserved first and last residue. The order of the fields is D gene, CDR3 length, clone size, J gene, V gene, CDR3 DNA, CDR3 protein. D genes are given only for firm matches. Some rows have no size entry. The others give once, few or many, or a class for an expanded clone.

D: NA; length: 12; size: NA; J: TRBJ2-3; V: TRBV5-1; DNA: TGCGCCAGCAGCTGGTCGGCAGATACGCAGTATTTT; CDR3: CASSWSADTQYF
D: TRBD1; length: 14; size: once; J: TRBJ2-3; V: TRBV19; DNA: TGTGCCAGTAGCAGGGGGCCAGACACAGATACGCAGTATTTT; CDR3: CASSRGPDTDTQYF
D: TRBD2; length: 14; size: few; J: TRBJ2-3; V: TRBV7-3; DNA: TGTGCCAGCAGCTCGGGACTAGCGGGAGGTACGCAGTATTTT; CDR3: CASSSGLAGGTQYF
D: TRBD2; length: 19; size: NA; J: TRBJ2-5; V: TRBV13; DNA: TGTGCCAGCAGCTCCTCACCGGGACTAGCGGGAGGGGCCATAGGGACCCAGTACTTC; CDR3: CASSSSPGLAGGAIGTQYF
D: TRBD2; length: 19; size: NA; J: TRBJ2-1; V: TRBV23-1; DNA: TGCGCCAGCAGTCACCCCGAGGCGGGAGGCCTTTGGGGGGGTAACGAGCAGTTCTTC; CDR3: CASSHPEAGGLWGGNEQFF
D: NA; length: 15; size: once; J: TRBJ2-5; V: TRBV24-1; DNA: TGTGCCACCAGTGATTTTACGGACAGTCAAGAGACCCAGTACTTC; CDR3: CATSDFTDSQETQYF
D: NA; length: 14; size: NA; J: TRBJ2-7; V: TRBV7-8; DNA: TGTGCCAGCAGCTTTTTTCAGGGATCCCACGAGCAGTACTTC; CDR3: CASSFFQGSHEQYF
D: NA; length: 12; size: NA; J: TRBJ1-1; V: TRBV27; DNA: TGTGCCAGCAGTTATAAGGGGACTGAAGCTTTCTTT; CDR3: CASSYKGTEAFF
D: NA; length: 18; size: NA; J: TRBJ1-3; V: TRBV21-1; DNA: TGTGCCAGCAGCAAATGGCCACCGGGACTCCGCTCTGGAAACACCATATATTTT; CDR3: CASSKWPPGLRSGNTIYF
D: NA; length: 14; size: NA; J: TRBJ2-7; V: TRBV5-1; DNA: TGCGCCAGCAGCACAGGATCTAGCTCCTACGAGCAGTACTTC; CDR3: CASSTGSSSYEQYF
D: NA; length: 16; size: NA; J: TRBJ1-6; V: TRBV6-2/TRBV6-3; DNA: TGTGCCAGCAGCTTCGACACTGTGGGCTTTAATTCACCCCTCCACTTT; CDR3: CASSFDTVGFNSPLHF
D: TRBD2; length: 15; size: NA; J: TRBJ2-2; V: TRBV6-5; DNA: TGTGCCAGCAGTAGGTTTAGCGGGAGGTCCGGGGAGCTGTTTTTT; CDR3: CASSRFSGRSGELFF
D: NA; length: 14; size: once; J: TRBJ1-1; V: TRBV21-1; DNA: TGTGCCAGCAGCAAAGTATGGTCGGGCACTGAAGCTTTCTTT; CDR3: CASSKVWSGTEAFF
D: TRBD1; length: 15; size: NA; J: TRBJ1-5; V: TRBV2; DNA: TGTGCCAGCAGGGGGGGGACAGGGGACGATCAGCCCCAGCATTTT; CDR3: CASRGGTGDDQPQHF
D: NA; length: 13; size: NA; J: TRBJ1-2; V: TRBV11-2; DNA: TGTGCCAGCAGCTTGTCAGGGAACTATGGCTACACCTTC; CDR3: CASSLSGNYGYTF
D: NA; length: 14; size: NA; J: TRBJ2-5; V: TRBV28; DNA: TGTGCCAGCAGTTTATCAGGGGCGTCCGAGACCCAGTACTTC; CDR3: CASSLSGASETQYF
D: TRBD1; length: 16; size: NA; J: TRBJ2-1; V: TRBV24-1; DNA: TGTGCCACCAGTGATTACGGACAGGGGGCGCGGAATGAGCAGTTCTTC; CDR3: CATSDYGQGARNEQFF
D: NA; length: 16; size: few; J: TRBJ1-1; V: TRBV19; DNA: TGTGCAGTCGACGCCAAGCCGGGGGTCATGAACACTGAAGCTTTCTTT; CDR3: CAVDAKPGVMNTEAFF
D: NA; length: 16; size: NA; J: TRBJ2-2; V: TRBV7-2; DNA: TGTGCCAGCAGCATGAGGAGCGGATCCAACACCGGGGAGCTGTTTTTT; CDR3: CASSMRSGSNTGELFF
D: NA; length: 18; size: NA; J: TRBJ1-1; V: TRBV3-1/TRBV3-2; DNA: TGTGCCAGCAGCCAAGACCTCCCAAAGGGACAAGAGAACACTGAAGCTTTCTTT; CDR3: CASSQDLPKGQENTEAFF
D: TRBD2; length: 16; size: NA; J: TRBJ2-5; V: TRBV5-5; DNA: TGTGCCAGCAGCTTGGGGACTAGCGGGTGGCAAGAGACCCAGTACTTC; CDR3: CASSLGTSGWQETQYF
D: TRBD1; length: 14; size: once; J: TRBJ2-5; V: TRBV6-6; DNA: TGTGCCAGCAGTTTTAACAGGGGCCAAGAGACCCAGTACTTC; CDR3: CASSFNRGQETQYF
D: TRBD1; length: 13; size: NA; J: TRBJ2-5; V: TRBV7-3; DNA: TGTGCCAGCAGTCAGGGACAGCAAGAGACCCAGTACTTC; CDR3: CASSQGQQETQYF
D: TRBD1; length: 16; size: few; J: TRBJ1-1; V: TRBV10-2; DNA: TGCGCCAGCGGACAAGGAGGGGGCCCCGGGGGCACTGAAGCTTTCTTT; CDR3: CASGQGGGPGGTEAFF
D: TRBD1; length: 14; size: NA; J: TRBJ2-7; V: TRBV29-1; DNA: TGCAGCGTTGCATCCGCGGACAGGGAAAACGAGCAGTACTTC; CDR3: CSVASADRENEQYF
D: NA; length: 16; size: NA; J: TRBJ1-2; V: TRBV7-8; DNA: TGTGCCAGCAGCTTAGGAGTGGCAGGGACTAACTATGGCTACACCTTC; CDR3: CASSLGVAGTNYGYTF
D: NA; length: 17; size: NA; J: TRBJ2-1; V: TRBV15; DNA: TGTGCCACCAGCAGCGGGGGAATAGGCGAGTGGATCGGTGAGCAGTTCTTC; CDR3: CATSSGGIGEWIGEQFF
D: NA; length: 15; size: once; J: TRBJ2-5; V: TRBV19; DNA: TGTGCCAGTAGTATGGAGGGGTTACTCGAAGAGACCCAGTACTTC; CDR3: CASSMEGLLEETQYF
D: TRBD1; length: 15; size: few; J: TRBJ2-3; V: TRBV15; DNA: TGTGCCACCAGCAGGGGACAGGGGGATACAGATACGCAGTATTTT; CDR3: CATSRGQGDTDTQYF
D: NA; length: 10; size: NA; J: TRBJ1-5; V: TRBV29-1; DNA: TGCAGCGTAACAGGTCAGCCCCAGCATTTT; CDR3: CSVTGQPQHF
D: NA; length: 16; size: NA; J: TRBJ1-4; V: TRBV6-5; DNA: TGTGCCAGCAGTTACTCTCCCACTCCAACTAATGAAAAACTGTTTTTT; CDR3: CASSYSPTPTNEKLFF
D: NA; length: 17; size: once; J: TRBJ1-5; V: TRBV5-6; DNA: TGTGCCAGCAGCTTGGGGGCGGGGGTAATGGTAAGCCAGCCCCAGCATTTT; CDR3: CASSLGAGVMVSQPQHF
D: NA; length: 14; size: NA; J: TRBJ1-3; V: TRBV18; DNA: TGTGCCAGCTCAACGGTCGGGTCCGGAAACACCATATATTTT; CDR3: CASSTVGSGNTIYF
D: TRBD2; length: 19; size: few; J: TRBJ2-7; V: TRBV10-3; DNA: TGTGCCATCACCCAGTGGTTTCGTTTCGGGAGGTTCCGATCCTACGAGCAGTACTTC; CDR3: CAITQWFRFGRFRSYEQYF
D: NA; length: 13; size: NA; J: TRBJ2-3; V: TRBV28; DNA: TGTGCCAGCGAGGGCAGCCTTGAGAATACGCAGTATTTT; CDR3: CASEGSLENTQYF
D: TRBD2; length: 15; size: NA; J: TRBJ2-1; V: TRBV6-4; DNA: TGTGCCAGCAGTGATGTGACTAGCGGTAAAAATGAGCAGTTCTTC; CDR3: CASSDVTSGKNEQFF
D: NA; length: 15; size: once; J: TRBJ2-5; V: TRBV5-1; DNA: TGCGCCAGCAGCTTGGAGGCGTCTACCTCGGGGGCCCAGTACTTC; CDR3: CASSLEASTSGAQYF
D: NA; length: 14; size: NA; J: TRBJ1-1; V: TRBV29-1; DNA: TGCAGCGTTCACAGAGGGTCAGGGGCTACTGAAGCTTTCTTT; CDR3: CSVHRGSGATEAFF
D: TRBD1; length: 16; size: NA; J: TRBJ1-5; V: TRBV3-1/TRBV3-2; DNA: TGTGCCAGCAGCCAAGATTGGGGACAGGGATCTCAGCCCCAGCATTTT; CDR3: CASSQDWGQGSQPQHF
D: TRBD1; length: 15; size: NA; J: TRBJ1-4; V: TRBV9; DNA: TGTGCCAGCAGCGACGGACAGGGGGCTAATGAAAAACTGTTTTTT; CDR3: CASSDGQGANEKLFF
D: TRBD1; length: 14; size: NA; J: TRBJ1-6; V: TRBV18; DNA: TGTGCCAGCTCACAAGACAGGGGCAGTTCACCCCTCCACTTT; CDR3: CASSQDRGSSPLHF